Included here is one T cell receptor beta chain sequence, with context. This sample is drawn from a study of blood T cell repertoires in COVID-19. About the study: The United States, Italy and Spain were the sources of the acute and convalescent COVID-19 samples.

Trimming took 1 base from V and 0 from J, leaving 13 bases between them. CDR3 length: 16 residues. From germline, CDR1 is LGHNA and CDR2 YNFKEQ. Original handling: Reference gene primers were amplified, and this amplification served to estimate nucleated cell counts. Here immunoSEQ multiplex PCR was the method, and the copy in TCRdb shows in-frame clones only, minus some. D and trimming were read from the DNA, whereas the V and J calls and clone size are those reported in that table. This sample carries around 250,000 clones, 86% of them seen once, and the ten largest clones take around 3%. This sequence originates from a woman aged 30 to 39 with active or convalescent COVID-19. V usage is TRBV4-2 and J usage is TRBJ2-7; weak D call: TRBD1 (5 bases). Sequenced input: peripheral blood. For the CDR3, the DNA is TGTGCCAGCAGCCAAGTTCTGGATAGGGGCTCCTACGAGCAGTACTTC. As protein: CASSQVLDRGSYEQYF.